The 19 T cell receptor beta chains below all came from one sample that was sequenced in a study of identical twins. TCRdb reprocessed the 5' RACE reads with MiXCR, giving one entry per CDR3 protein. The data show about 660,000 distinct CDR3 sequences, around 8.6% seen once. The same data also went into a second study, on yellow fever vaccine responses in identical twins.

Sequenced input: PBMCs. Receptors originate from a woman between 18 and 30 years old in good health.

Ten or more counts support this clonotype. CDR3 DNA sequence: TGCAGTGCTGATGGACAGATCCAATCCTACGAGCAGTACTTC. It is translated as CSADGQIQSYEQYF. The V gene is TRBV20-1, the J gene TRBJ2-7; a weak D match, TRBD1 (6 bases). The CDR3 contains 14 residues. Trimming shortened V by 5 bases and J by 1 base, and 15 bases separated the two germline ends. CDR1 is DFQATT, CDR2 SNEGSKA, per germline (reference sequence).

This clonotype has more than one count but fewer than ten. The genes are TRBV29-1 and TRBJ2-7, with 8 bases that match TRBD1. The CDR3 contains 13 residues. Germline V gives CDR1 SQVTM, CDR2 ANQGSEA. Unmatched junction bases numbered 6, after V lost 3 bases and J lost 5 bases. This CDR3 reads CSVEAGGRNEQYF. In DNA form, the CDR3 reads TGCAGCGTTGAGGCAGGGGGCAGGAACGAGCAGTACTTC.

The table lists this clonotype with a few counts. The chain couples TRBV20-1 to TRBJ2-2; TRBD2 aligns across 9 bases. Germline V gene data show CDR1 as DFQATT and CDR2 as SNEGSKA (reference sequence). This CDR3 spans 16 amino acids. V trimming: 3 bases; J trimming: 7 bases; junction bases outside the gene matches: 12. The CDR3, as DNA: TGCAGTGCTAGTTCTAGCGGGGCCTCACTCCACGGGGAGCTGTTTTTT. Protein product: CSASSSGASLHGELFF.

V and J are TRBV7-8 and TRBJ1-5; 7 bases map to TRBD1. V was clipped by 5 bases and J by 6 bases; unmatched bases: 10. CDR1 and CDR2 (germline): SGHVS, FQNEAQ. The CDR3 covers 15 residues. CDR3 amino acids: CASSRDRAGGQPQHF. CDR3 in DNA: TGTGCCAGCAGCCGTGACAGGGCCGGGGGTCAGCCCCAGCATTTT.

The chain combines TRBV15 with TRBJ2-3; 16 bases are a match to TRBD2. Germline values: CDR1 LNHNV, CDR2 YYDKDF (reference sequence). CDR3 length: 17 residues. V shed 3 bases and J 3 bases; nucleotides not matched to a gene: 3. CDR3 coding DNA: TGTGCCACCAGCAGGGGACTAGCGGGAGGGATGACAGATACGCAGTATTTT. Protein sequence: CATSRGLAGGMTDTQYF.

In its sample, this clonotype was seen many times. The V call is TRBV20-1, the J call TRBJ2-1; 8 nucleotides match TRBD2. CDR1 DFQATT and CDR2 SNEGSKA come from the germline V gene (reference sequence). This CDR3 contains 15 residues. V was clipped by 4 bases and J by 6 bases; unmatched bases: 11. The CDR3 protein is CSATGKGGRFNEQFF. CDR3 nucleotides: TGCAGTGCTACCGGCAAAGGCGGGAGGTTCAATGAGCAGTTCTTC.

This chain links TRBV27 with TRBJ2-2, with 9 bases lining up with TRBD2. This CDR3 contains 14 residues. From germline, CDR1 is MNHEY and CDR2 SMNVEV (reference sequence). Trimming took 8 bases from V and 7 from J; bases not matched to a gene: 8. This CDR3 is CASRTSGWDGELFF. The CDR3 bases are TGTGCCAGCCGTACTAGCGGGTGGGACGGGGAGCTGTTTTTT.

In its sample, this clonotype was seen a few times. Germline and junction disagree at one end, which may indicate a read error. The rearrangement joins TRBV20-1 to TRBJ2-1; 9 bases match TRBD2. The CDR3 sequence is 18 residues long. The germline V gene encodes CDR1 DFQATT and CDR2 SNEGSKA (reference sequence). The CDR3 protein is CSARAPAGGSPTYNEQFF. CDR3 in DNA: TGCAGTGCCAGAGCCCCAGCGGGGGGCTCCCCAACCTACAATGAGCAGTTCTTC.

A word on this clonotype: At one end the junction does not follow the germline gene, possibly because of a read error. The chain couples TRBV7-6 to TRBJ2-3; TRBD2 matches 7 bases. The CDR3 totals 15 residues. From germline, CDR1 is SGHVS and CDR2 FNYEAQ. CDR3 region: CASSLGAGSTDTEYF. The DNA for the CDR3 is TGTGCCAGCAGCTTAGGAGCGGGGAGCACAGATACGGAGTATTTT.

This clonotype was seen only a few times. The V call is TRBV14, the J call TRBJ2-5; 7 positions agree with TRBD2. This CDR3 comprises 16 residues. CDR1 is SGHDN and CDR2 is FVKESK in the germline V gene. V dropped 0 bases and J dropped 1; count of bases not matched to a gene: 5. CDR3: CASSQDTGGTQETQYF. The CDR3 DNA follows: TGTGCCAGCAGCCAAGATACGGGAGGTACCCAAGAGACCCAGTACTTC.

V is TRBV5-1 and J is TRBJ1-1; 7 bases align to TRBD1. Germline assignment: CDR1 SGHRS and CDR2 YFSETQ. V shed 4 bases, J shed 1 base, and the junction held 10 bases outside the gene matches. This CDR3 region has 16 residues. The CDR3 DNA reads TGCGCCAGCAGCCCCTACCGGGACAGCAAGAACACTGAAGCTTTCTTT. This gives the protein CASSPYRDSKNTEAFF.

This clonotype was recorded at least ten times. The chain uses TRBV7-3 and TRBJ2-2, with D tentatively TRBD1 (5 bases). Per germline, CDR1 SGHTA and CDR2 FQGTGA. V was cut by 2 bases and J by 6 bases, with 10 bases left in between. The CDR3 loop spans 14 amino acids. The CDR3 DNA reads as TGTGCCAGCAGCTTATTGTCAGGGCCCGGGGAGCTGTTTTTT. As protein: CASSLLSGPGELFF. Drawing the rest from reference TRBV7-3 and TRBJ2-2, the complete variable domain is GAGVSQTPSNKVTEKGKYVELRCDPISGHTALYWYRQSLGQGPEFLIYFQGTGAADDSGLPNDRFFAVRPEGSVSTLKIQRTERGDSAVYLCASSLLSGPGELFFGEGSRLTVL.

This clonotype was observed a single time. The chain employs TRBV30 and TRBJ1-1; possible D gene TRBD1, 5 bases. CDR3 length: 15 residues. Trimming removed 4 bases at V and 5 bases at J, with 20 bases between. The germline CDR1 and CDR2 sequences are GTSNPN and SVGIG (reference sequence). Here the CDR3 DNA reads TGTGCCTGGACGGGGGGGTTTCGAGTTGGGACTGAAGCTTTCTTT. Its protein product is CAWTGGFRVGTEAFF.

This clonotype was seen a few times. The V gene is TRBV12-3 or TRBV12-4, the J gene TRBJ1-1; 10 bases are shared with TRBD1. The CDR3 totals 13 residues. J gave up 7 bases and V 5 bases, and 4 bases lay outside the gene matches. The chain's CDR3 is CASSRQGALEAFF. CDR3 DNA sequence: TGTGCCAGCAGTCGACAGGGGGCGCTTGAAGCTTTCTTT.

The sample holds a few counts of this clonotype. The J gene is TRBJ1-1, the V gene TRBV12-3 or TRBV12-4; D gene uncertain. Trimming pared 6 bases from V and 0 bases from J, leaving 14 bases between. The CDR3 runs to 15 residues. The CDR3 DNA reads TGTGCCAGCAGACTGTGGGGAGACATGAACACTGAAGCTTTCTTT. It specifies CASRLWGDMNTEAFF.

Only a few counts were recorded for this clonotype. The V and J genes are TRBV5-1 and TRBJ2-7; no clear D. The V gene's germline CDR1 is SGHRS and CDR2 YFSETQ. Trimming took 1 base from V and 7 from J, leaving 18 bases between them. This CDR3 is built from 15 residues. The CDR3, as DNA: TGCGCCAGCAGCTTGAGTACATCATCTTGGGAAGAGCAGTACTTC. This gives the protein CASSLSTSSWEEQYF.

This clonotype showed up just a few times. The CDR3 protein is CASSYLGQGPTSFYEQYF. The CDR3 DNA reads TGTGCCAGCAGTTACTTGGGACAGGGTCCTACCTCGTTCTACGAGCAGTACTTC. The chain joins TRBV6-5 to TRBJ2-7, with TRBD1 identical over 9 bases. Germline-derived CDR1 and CDR2 are MNHEY and SVGAGI. V was clipped by 1 base and J by 3 bases; unmatched bases: 13. The CDR3 is 18 amino acids.

This chain uses TRBV5-1 with TRBJ1-2; D uncertain. CDR3 length equals 15 residues. Germline V gene sequence: CDR1 SGHRS, CDR2 YFSETQ. With 0 bases removed from V and 4 bases from J, the gap between germline ends came to 13 bases. The CDR3 DNA reads as TGCGCCAGCAGCTTGGCCAAAGGCGTTGGCTATGGCTACACCTTC. Its protein product is CASSLAKGVGYGYTF.

The chain has TRBV28 and TRBJ2-7, with TRBD1 as a possible D gene (5 bases). Per germline, CDR1 MDHEN and CDR2 SYDVKM. The V end was cut by 5 bases, the J end by 6 bases, with 11 bases between. The CDR3 runs to 12 residues. The CDR3 protein is CASSLTRGEQYF. As DNA, the CDR3 is TGTGCCAGCAGTCTCACAAGGGGCGAGCAGTACTTC. Complete variable domain (other parts from reference TRBV28 and TRBJ2-7): DVKVTQSSRYLVKRTGEKVFLECVQDMDHENMFWYRQDPGLGLRLIYFSYDVKMKEKGDIPEGYSVSREKKERFSLILESASTNQTSMYLCASSLTRGEQYFGPGTRLTVT.